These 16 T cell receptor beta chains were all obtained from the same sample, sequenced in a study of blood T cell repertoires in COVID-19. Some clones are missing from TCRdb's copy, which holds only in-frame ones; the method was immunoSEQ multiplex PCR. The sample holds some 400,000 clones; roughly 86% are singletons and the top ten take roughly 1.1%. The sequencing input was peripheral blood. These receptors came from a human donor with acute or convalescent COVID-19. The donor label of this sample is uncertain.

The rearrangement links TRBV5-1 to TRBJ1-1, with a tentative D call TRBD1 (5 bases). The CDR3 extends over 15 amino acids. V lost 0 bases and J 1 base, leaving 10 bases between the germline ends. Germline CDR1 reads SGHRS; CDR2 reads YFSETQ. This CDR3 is CASSLGSGQNTEAFF. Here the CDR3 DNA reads TGCGCCAGCAGCTTGGGTAGCGGACAGAACACTGAAGCTTTCTTT.

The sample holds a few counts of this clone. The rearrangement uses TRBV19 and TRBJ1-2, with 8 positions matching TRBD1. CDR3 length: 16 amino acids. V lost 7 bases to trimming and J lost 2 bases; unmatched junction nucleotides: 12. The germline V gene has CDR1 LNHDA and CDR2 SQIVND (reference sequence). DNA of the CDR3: TGTGCCAGTACCCCGACAGGGGCCTTACTAAACTATGGCTACACCTTC. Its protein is CASTPTGALLNYGYTF.

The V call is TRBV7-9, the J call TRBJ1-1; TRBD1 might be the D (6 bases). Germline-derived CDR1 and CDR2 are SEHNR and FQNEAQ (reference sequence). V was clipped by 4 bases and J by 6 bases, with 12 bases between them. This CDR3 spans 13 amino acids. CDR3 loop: CASSYRDGSEAFF. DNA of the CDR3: TGTGCCAGCAGCTACAGGGATGGATCTGAAGCTTTCTTT.

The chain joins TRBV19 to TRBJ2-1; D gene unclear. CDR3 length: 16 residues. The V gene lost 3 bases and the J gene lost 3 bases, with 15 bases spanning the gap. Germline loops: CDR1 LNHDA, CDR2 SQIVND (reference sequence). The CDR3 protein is CASSMFSVPFYNEQFF. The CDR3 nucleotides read TGTGCCAGTAGTATGTTTAGTGTCCCGTTCTACAATGAGCAGTTCTTC.

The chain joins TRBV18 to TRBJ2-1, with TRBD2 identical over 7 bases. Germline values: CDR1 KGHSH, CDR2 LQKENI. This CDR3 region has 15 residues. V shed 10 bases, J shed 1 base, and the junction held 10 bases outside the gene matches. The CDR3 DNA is TGTGCCACCCACCGTGGGGAGGGGTCCTACAATGAGCAGTTCTTC. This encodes CATHRGEGSYNEQFF.

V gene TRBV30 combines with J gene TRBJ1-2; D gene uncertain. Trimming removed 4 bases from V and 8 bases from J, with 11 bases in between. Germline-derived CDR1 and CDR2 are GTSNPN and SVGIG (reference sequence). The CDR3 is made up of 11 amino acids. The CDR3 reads CAWTNLGGYTF. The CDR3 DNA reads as TGTGCCTGGACTAATCTCGGGGGCTACACCTTC. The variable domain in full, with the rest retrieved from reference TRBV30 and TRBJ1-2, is SQTIHQWPATLVQPVGSPLSLECTVEGTSNPNLYWYRQAAGRGLQLLFYSVGIGQISSEVPQNLSASRPQDRQFILSSKKLLLSDSGFYLCAWTNLGGYTFGSGTRLTVV.

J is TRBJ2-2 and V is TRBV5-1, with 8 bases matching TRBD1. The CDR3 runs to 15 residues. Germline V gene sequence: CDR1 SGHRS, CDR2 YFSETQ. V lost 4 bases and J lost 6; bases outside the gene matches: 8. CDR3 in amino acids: CASSPDPQGAGELFF. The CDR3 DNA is TGCGCCAGCAGCCCGGACCCACAGGGGGCCGGGGAGCTGTTTTTT.

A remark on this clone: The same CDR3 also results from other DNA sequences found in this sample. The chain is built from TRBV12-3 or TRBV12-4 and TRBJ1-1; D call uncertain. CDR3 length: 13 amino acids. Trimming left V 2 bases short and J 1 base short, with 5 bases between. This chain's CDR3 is CASSLTRNTEAFF. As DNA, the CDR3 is TGTGCCAGCAGTTTAACGCGGAACACTGAAGCTTTCTTT.

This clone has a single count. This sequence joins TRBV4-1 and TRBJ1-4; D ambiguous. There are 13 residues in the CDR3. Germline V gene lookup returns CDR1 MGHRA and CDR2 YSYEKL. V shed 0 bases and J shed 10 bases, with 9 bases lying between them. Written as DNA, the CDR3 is TGCGCCAGCAGCCAAGATCAATGGGCAAAACTGTTTTTT. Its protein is CASSQDQWAKLFF.

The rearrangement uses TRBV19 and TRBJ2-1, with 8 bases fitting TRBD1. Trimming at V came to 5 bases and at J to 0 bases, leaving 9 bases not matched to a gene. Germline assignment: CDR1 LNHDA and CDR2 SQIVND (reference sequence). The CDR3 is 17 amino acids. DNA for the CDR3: TGTGCCAGTAGTCCTTCAGGGGGCCGTCCCTCCTACAATGAGCAGTTCTTC. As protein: CASSPSGGRPSYNEQFF. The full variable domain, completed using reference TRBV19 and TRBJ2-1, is DGGITQSPKYLFRKEGQNVTLSCEQNLNHDAMYWYRQDPGQGLRLIYYSQIVNDFQKGDIAEGYSVSREKKESFPLTVTSAQKNPTAFYLCASSPSGGRPSYNEQFFGPGTRLTVL.

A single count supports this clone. The CDR3 loop reads CASSNRGDYNSPLHF. The CDR3 DNA follows: TGTGCCAGCTCCAACAGGGGTGATTATAATTCACCCCTCCACTTT. This chain joins TRBV18 and TRBJ1-6; 7 nucleotides agree with TRBD1. The CDR3 runs to 15 residues. CDR1 is KGHSH, CDR2 LQKENI, per germline. The V segment lost 6 bases and the J segment 4 bases; nucleotides outside the gene matches: 6.

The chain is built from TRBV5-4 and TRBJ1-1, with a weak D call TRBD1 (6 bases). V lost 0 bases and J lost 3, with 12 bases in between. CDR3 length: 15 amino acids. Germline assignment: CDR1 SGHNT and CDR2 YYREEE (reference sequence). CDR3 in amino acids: CASSLGPRGDTEAFF. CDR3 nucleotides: TGTGCCAGCAGCTTGGGCCCCAGGGGTGACACTGAAGCTTTCTTT.

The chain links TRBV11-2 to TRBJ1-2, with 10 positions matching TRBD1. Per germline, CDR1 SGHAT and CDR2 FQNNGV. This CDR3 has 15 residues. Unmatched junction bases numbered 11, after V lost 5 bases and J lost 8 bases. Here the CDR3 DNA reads TGTGCCAGCAGCCGCACAATGACAGGGGGCTTAGGCTACACCTTC. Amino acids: CASSRTMTGGLGYTF.

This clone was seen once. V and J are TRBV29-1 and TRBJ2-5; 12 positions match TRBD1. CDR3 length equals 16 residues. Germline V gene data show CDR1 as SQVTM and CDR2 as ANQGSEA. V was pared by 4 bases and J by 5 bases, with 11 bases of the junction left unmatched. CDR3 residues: CSVATTGTGGRETQYF. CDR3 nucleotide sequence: TGCAGCGTTGCCACTACCGGGACAGGGGGCCGGGAGACCCAGTACTTC.

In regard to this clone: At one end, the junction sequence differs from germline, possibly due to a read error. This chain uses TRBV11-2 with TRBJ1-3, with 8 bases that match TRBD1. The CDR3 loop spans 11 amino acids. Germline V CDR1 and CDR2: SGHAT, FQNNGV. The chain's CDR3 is CASSLGTGNHF. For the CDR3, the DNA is TGTGCCAGCAGCTTAGGGACAGGGAATCATTTT. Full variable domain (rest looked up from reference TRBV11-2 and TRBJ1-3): EAGVAQSPRYKIIEKRQSVAFWCNPISGHATLYWYQQILGQGPKLLIQFQNNGVVDDSQLPKDRFSAERLKGVDSTLKIQPAKLEDSAVYLCASSLGTGNHFGEGSWLTVV.

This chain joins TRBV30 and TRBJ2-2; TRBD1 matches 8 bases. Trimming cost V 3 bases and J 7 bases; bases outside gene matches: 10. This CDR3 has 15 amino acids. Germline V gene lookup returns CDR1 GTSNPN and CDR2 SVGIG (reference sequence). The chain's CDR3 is CAWSYATGVGGELFF. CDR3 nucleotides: TGTGCCTGGAGCTATGCGACAGGGGTCGGCGGGGAGCTGTTTTTT.